This T cell receptor (beta chain) was identified during a study of CD8+CD57+ T cells in acquired aplastic anemia. The overall study: DNA recovered from sorted CD4+ and CD8+ cells had a mean of 3.2 ug.

This CDR3 comprises 12 residues. The V end was cut by 5 bases, the J end by 12 bases, with 14 bases between. CDR1 is SGHVS, CDR2 FQNEAQ, per germline. Study findings and constraints: In common between the patients and the controls were approximately 30 CD8+ CDR3 sequences.

As regards this clonotype: The antigen is undetermined.

Sequencing was done on patients that had shown CD8+CD57+ cell expansion by flow cytometry. The patients all had a severe acquired aplastic anemia diagnosis. The template for TCR beta VDJ and CDR3 sequence profiling was genomic DNA. TCRdb reprocessed the reads via MiXCR and lists one record per CDR3 protein. The sample includes about 200,000 distinct CDR3 sequences, less than 60% of them seen just once. The sequence was collected from a human donor with aplastic anemia. The sequencing sample was made of sorted CD4+, CD8+, or CD8+CD57+ T cells (not recorded which) from PBMCs. The chain couples TRBV7-8 to TRBJ2-1; TRBD1 might be the D (5 bases). The CDR3 is CASSPPQGAQFF. The CDR3, as DNA: TGTGCCAGCAGCCCCCCCCAGGGCGCGCAGTTCTTC.